The rows below give T cell receptor beta chains drawn from one sample of a study of memory CD4+ T cells and cytomegalovirus serostatus. The assay was immunoSEQ multiplex PCR, and TCRdb's table has in-frame clones only and misses some. The sample consists of approximately 74,000 clones, approximately 80% of them appearing once. The sequenced sample was memory CD4+ T cells from blood. The receptor set was obtained from an adult in good health and CMV-seropositive. The CDR3 runs from the conserved cysteine through the conserved F or W. Each record gives: J gene, CDR3 length, D gene, V gene, clone size, CDR3 protein, CDR3 DNA. D genes are given only for firm matches. Only part of the rows carry a size: once, few, many, or a class if the clone is expanded.

J: TRBJ2-7; length: 13; D: TRBD2; V: TRBV5-1; size: once; CDR3: CATREGTSTEQYF; DNA: TGCGCCACACGCGAGGGGACTAGCACCGAGCAGTACTTC
J: TRBJ2-1; length: 16; D: NA; V: TRBV7-2; size: NA; CDR3: CASSSQDRFTYNEQFF; DNA: TGTGCCAGCAGCTCCCAGGACAGATTTACCTACAATGAGCAGTTCTTC
J: TRBJ2-1; length: 15; D: NA; V: TRBV6-4; size: NA; CDR3: CASSVGWTSYNEQFF; DNA: TGTGCCAGCAGTGTAGGGTGGACCTCCTACAATGAGCAGTTCTTC
J: TRBJ2-1; length: 15; D: NA; V: TRBV5-1; size: NA; CDR3: CASSLSGTPPNEQFF; DNA: TGCGCCAGCAGCTTGTCCGGGACTCCCCCCAATGAGCAGTTCTTC
J: TRBJ2-3; length: 15; D: TRBD2; V: TRBV10-3; size: once; CDR3: CAISESERGKDTQYF; DNA: TGTGCCATCAGTGAGTCGGAGCGGGGGAAGGATACGCAGTATTTT
J: TRBJ1-2; length: 12; D: TRBD1; V: TRBV7-2; size: NA; CDR3: CASSQGQARFFF; DNA: TGTGCCAGCAGCCAGGGACAGGCTCGTTTCTTCTTC
J: TRBJ2-5; length: 16; D: NA; V: TRBV5-1; size: NA; CDR3: CASSLAMAPYQETQYF; DNA: TGCGCCAGCAGCTTGGCCATGGCACCGTACCAAGAGACCCAGTACTTC
J: TRBJ1-4; length: 16; D: TRBD1; V: TRBV5-1; size: NA; CDR3: CASSSTGTGISEKLFF; DNA: TGCGCCAGCAGCTCCACCGGGACAGGGATCAGTGAAAAACTGTTTTTT
J: TRBJ1-2; length: 15; D: TRBD1; V: TRBV7-3; size: NA; CDR3: CASSPDRGQGYGYTF; DNA: TGTGCCAGCAGCCCAGACAGGGGGCAAGGCTATGGCTACACCTTC
J: TRBJ2-2; length: 17; D: TRBD1; V: TRBV7-9; size: NA; CDR3: CATFTTGAHPNTGELFF; DNA: TGTGCCACCTTTACGACAGGGGCGCATCCTAACACCGGGGAGCTGTTTTTT
J: TRBJ1-4; length: 14; D: TRBD1; V: TRBV10-3; size: NA; CDR3: CAISGGQGNEKLFF; DNA: TGTGCCATCAGTGGGGGACAGGGAAATGAAAAACTGTTTTTT
J: TRBJ2-7; length: 14; D: NA; V: TRBV11-2; size: NA; CDR3: CASSSLRARGEQYF; DNA: TGTGCCAGCAGCTCCCTCAGGGCTCGGGGCGAGCAGTACTTC
J: TRBJ2-7; length: 16; D: NA; V: TRBV6-1; size: NA; CDR3: CASSEAQLGSSYEQYF; DNA: TGTGCCAGCAGTGAAGCCCAACTAGGGTCCTCCTACGAGCAGTACTTC
J: TRBJ2-5; length: 14; D: NA; V: TRBV10-3; size: NA; CDR3: CAISEGQGQETQYF; DNA: TGTGCCATCAGTGAAGGCCAGGGACAAGAGACCCAGTACTTC
J: TRBJ2-7; length: 17; D: TRBD2; V: TRBV5-6; size: NA; CDR3: CASSATSGGQYNYEQYF; DNA: TGTGCCAGCAGTGCGACTAGCGGGGGCCAATACAATTACGAGCAGTACTTC
J: TRBJ1-4; length: 15; D: NA; V: TRBV4-3; size: NA; CDR3: CASSQDGQTNEKLFF; DNA: TGCGCCAGCAGCCAAGATGGGCAGACTAATGAAAAACTGTTTTTT
J: TRBJ1-2; length: 14; D: TRBD1; V: TRBV2; size: NA; CDR3: CASVEGSGGGGYTF; DNA: TGTGCCAGCGTGGAGGGATCAGGGGGCGGGGGCTACACCTTC